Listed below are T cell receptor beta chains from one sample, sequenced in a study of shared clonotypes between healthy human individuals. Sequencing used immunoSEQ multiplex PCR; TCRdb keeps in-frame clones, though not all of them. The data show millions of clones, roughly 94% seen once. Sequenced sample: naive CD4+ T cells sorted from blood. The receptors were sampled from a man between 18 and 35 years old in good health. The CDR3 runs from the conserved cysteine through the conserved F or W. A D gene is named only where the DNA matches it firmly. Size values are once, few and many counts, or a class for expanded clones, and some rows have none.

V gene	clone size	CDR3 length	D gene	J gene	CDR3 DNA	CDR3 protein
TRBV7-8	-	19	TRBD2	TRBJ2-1	TGTGCCAGCAGCCCCCGGCGGGGCGGGAGGGCCGACACCTACAATGAGCAGTTCTTC	CASSPRRGGRADTYNEQFF
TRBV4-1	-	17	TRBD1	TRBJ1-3	TGCGCCAGCAGCCAAGAAGGGACAGGTTACAGTGGAAACACCATATATTTT	CASSQEGTGYSGNTIYF
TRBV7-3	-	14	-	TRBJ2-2	TGTGCCAGCAGCACTAATTTTGGCACCGGGGAGCTGTTTTTT	CASSTNFGTGELFF
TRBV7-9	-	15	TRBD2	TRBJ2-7	TGTGCCAGCAGCTCGCTAGCGGGAGTACCGTACGAGCAGTACTTC	CASSSLAGVPYEQYF
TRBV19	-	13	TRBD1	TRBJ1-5	TGTGCCAGTTGGGGGGACAGGGTTCAGCCCCAGCATTTT	CASWGDRVQPQHF
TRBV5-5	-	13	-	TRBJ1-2	TGTGCCAGCAGCTTTTGGATTTCTTATGGCTACACCTTC	CASSFWISYGYTF
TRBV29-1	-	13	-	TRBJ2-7	TGCAGCGTTGAAGACAGGGCCTCCTACGAGCAGTACTTC	CSVEDRASYEQYF
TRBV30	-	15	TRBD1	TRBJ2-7	TGTGCCTGGAGTGTCCGGGACAGGGGGTTTTACGAGCAGTACTTC	CAWSVRDRGFYEQYF
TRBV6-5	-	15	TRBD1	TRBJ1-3	TGTGCCAGCACCGCGGCCGACAGGGGGGGAAACACCATATATTTT	CASTAADRGGNTIYF
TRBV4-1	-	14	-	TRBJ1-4	TGCGCCAGCAGCCAAGGGAGGGGGAGGGAAAAACTGTTTTTT	CASSQGRGREKLFF
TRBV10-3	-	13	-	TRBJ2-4	TGTGCCATCAGTCGAGACAGCAAAAACATTCAGTACTTC	CAISRDSKNIQYF
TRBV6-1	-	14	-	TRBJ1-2	TGTGCCAGCAGTTCGGGGCTGAGGGACTATGGCTACACCTTC	CASSSGLRDYGYTF
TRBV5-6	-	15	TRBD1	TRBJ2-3	TGTGCCAGCAGCCTGAATGGACAGGGAGAAGATACGCAGTATTTT	CASSLNGQGEDTQYF
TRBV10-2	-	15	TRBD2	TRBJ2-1	TGCGCCAGCAGAACGGGACTAGCGGGAACCTATGAGCAGTTCTTC	CASRTGLAGTYEQFF
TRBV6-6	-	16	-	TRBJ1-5	TGTGCCAGCAGTTACCACCCGAAGGAGAGCAATCAGCCCCAGCATTTT	CASSYHPKESNQPQHF
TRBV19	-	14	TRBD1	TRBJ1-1	TGTGCCAGTAGTCCCTTCGGACAGGGCACTGAAGCTTTCTTT	CASSPFGQGTEAFF
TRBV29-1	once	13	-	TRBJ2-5	TGCAGCGTTGGGGACCTCGGGGGGCAGACCCAGTACTTC	CSVGDLGGQTQYF
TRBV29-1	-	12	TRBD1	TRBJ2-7	TGCAGCGTCCTTGGACAGGCCCACGAGCAGTACTTC	CSVLGQAHEQYF